This TCR beta chain stems from a study of T cells in Graves' hyperthyroidism and ophthalmopathy. For the study at large: Peripheral blood sampling occurred at initial diagnosis, before any treatment.

Amplification targeted TCR beta CDR3 regions from RNA transcripts. Using the HTBI primer set, a first-round RT-PCR was run on the TCR CDR3. TCRdb reprocessed the multiplex PCR reads via MiXCR and lists one record per CDR3 protein. The sample holds about 130,000 distinct CDR3 sequences, less than 25% seen once. Hyperthyroidism had been newly diagnosed in patients aged 18 to 65, and its duration was under 2 months. The blood was taken when hyperthyroidism was first diagnosed, before any ophthalmopathy symptoms showed up. The CDR3 sequence is 13 residues long. The germline V gene has CDR1 MNHNY and CDR2 SVGAGI (reference sequence). V dropped 2 bases and J dropped 4 bases, with 7 bases sitting between them. Notes on the study in general: Ophthalmopathy was identified by the model a median about 6.8 months ahead of onset.

The sample holds many counts of this clonotype. The antigen remains undetermined. This chain links TRBV6-6 with TRBJ2-3; D is undetermined. Sequenced input: blood. This sequence originates from a woman in her 50s with Graves' hyperthyroidism that later progressed to Graves' ophthalmopathy. The CDR3 loop is CASSYLSADTQYF. Written as DNA, the CDR3 is TGTGCCAGCAGTTACCTTAGTGCAGATACGCAGTATTTT.